Each of the 32 T cell receptor beta chains below was sequenced from the same sample in a study of shared clonotypes between healthy human individuals. TCRdb keeps only in-frame clones here, not all; method: immunoSEQ multiplex PCR. The sample yields about 1.5 million clones, nearly 99% seen once. Sequencing was done on a sample of naive CD4+ T cells sorted from blood. Noted subset: CD45RA+ positively selected. These receptors all stem from a man aged 25 to 45 in good health.

This chain connects TRBV6-5 to TRBJ2-5; 8 nucleotides match TRBD2. CDR3 length: 15 residues. CDR1 is MNHEY and CDR2 is SVGAGI in the germline V gene. V lost 8 bases, J lost 1 base, and 9 bases stayed unmatched. CDR3 sequence reads: CASRLLAELQETQYF. The DNA for the CDR3 is TGTGCCAGCCGATTACTAGCGGAGCTCCAAGAGACCCAGTACTTC.

CDR3 DNA: TGCAGCGTTGAAGATTCGACAATAGCCAAAAACATTCAGTACTTC. This encodes CSVEDSTIAKNIQYF. This chain joins TRBV29-1 and TRBJ2-4, with D uncertain. Trimming took off 0 bases at V and 0 bases at J, with 9 bases between the two ends. Germline V gene lookup returns CDR1 SQVTM and CDR2 ANQGSEA. The CDR3 extends over 15 amino acids.

This clone was observed once. Other DNA sequences of this sample code for an identical CDR3. The genes are TRBV27 and TRBJ2-7; TRBD2 agrees at 11 bases. With V trimmed by 5 bases and J by 7 bases, 10 bases remained unmatched. The CDR3 contains 15 residues. The germline V gene encodes CDR1 MNHEY and CDR2 SMNVEV (reference sequence). The CDR3 DNA reads as TGTGCCAGCAGTCTCCGAACTAGCGGGAGATCTGAGCAGTACTTC. It is translated as CASSLRTSGRSEQYF.

Comments on this clone: Because the CDR3 is missing its conserved closing phenylalanine or tryptophan, this is likely a read error. No DNA is shown, since the ends of the CDR3 on it are uncertain; the CDR3 is the one TCRdb lists. V and J are TRBV2 and TRBJ1-2. The CDR3 sequence runs 15 residues, both termini included. Germline CDR1 and CDR2: SNHLY and FYNNEI. CDR3: CASSERIIGGPYFLK.

The V call is TRBV10-1, the J call TRBJ2-3; 10 bases are shared with TRBD2. The germline V gene has CDR1 WNHNN and CDR2 SYGVQD (reference sequence). The CDR3 loop spans 17 amino acids. V was clipped by 3 bases and J by 4 bases; unmatched bases: 10. The CDR3 DNA is TGCGCCAGCAGTGACAGCGGGAGGGCAATAAGCGCAGATACGCAGTATTTT. Its protein product is CASSDSGRAISADTQYF.

This clone appeared once. The V and J genes are TRBV7-8 and TRBJ2-7; 10 nucleotides line up with TRBD2. CDR1 is SGHVS, CDR2 FQNEAQ, per germline. V was clipped by 1 base and J by 4 bases; unmatched bases: 10. The CDR3 sequence is 17 residues long. CDR3 sequence: CASSLGSWTSGGYEQYF. CDR3 nucleotides: TGTGCCAGCAGCTTAGGTAGCTGGACTAGCGGAGGTTACGAGCAGTACTTC.

The rearrangement links TRBV5-4 to TRBJ1-1; no clear D gene. The V gene's germline CDR1 is SGHNT and CDR2 YYREEE (reference sequence). The germline V and J ends were trimmed by 0 bases and 0 bases, with 15 bases remaining between them. The CDR3 runs to 17 residues. For the CDR3, the DNA is TGTGCCAGCAGCTTGGACGTAACCCGGCGTATGAACACTGAAGCTTTCTTT. This encodes CASSLDVTRRMNTEAFF.

The V gene is TRBV5-1, the J gene TRBJ2-1; D is tentatively TRBD1 or TRBD2 (6 bases each). Deletions cut 4 bases from V and 8 bases from J, with 13 bases between. The CDR3 is 13 amino acids. From germline, CDR1 is SGHRS and CDR2 YFSETQ. The CDR3 sequence is CASSPGGGDEQFF. For the CDR3, the DNA is TGCGCCAGCAGCCCAGGAGGGGGTGATGAGCAGTTCTTC.

A single count supports this clone. The rearrangement links TRBV28 to TRBJ1-3; tentative D call: TRBD1 (6 bases). This CDR3 is 14 amino acids long. V gave up 3 bases and J gave up 2 bases, with 8 bases separating them. CDR1 and CDR2 (germline): MDHEN, SYDVKM. CDR3 residues: CASSFGGPGNTIYF. The CDR3 DNA follows: TGTGCCAGCAGTTTCGGGGGGCCTGGAAACACCATATATTTT.

This chain uses TRBV7-2 with TRBJ2-1; D is unresolved. Germline assignment: CDR1 SGHTA and CDR2 FQGNSA. The V and J ends lost 5 bases and 4 bases respectively, with 15 bases between them. The CDR3 covers 15 residues. In DNA form, the CDR3 reads TGTGCCAGCAGCCAAGGACGGCGCCCGTACAATGAGCAGTTCTTC. Its translation: CASSQGRRPYNEQFF. The whole variable domain, filled in from reference TRBV7-2 and TRBJ2-1, reads GAGVSQSPSNKVTEKGKDVELRCDPISGHTALYWYRQSLGQGLEFLIYFQGNSAPDKSGLPSDRFSAERTGGSVSTLTIQRTQQEDSAVYLCASSQGRRPYNEQFFGPGTRLTVL.

V gene TRBV6-1 combines with J gene TRBJ2-3; D remains unclear. The germline gives CDR1 MNHNS, CDR2 SASEGT. The CDR3 totals 14 residues. V was pared by 5 bases and J by 0 bases, with 9 bases between. CDR3 region: CASSIRASTDTQYF. Here the CDR3 DNA reads TGTGCCAGCAGTATCCGGGCTAGCACAGATACGCAGTATTTT.

The CDR3 spells CASSVDPTGNTEAFF. The CDR3 bases are TGTGCCAGCAGCGTAGATCCGACAGGGAACACTGAAGCTTTCTTT. This chain joins TRBV9 and TRBJ1-1, with D perhaps matching TRBD1 (6 bases). Germline CDR1 reads SGDLS; CDR2 reads YYNGEE. The ends were cut back, 0 bases at V and 1 base at J, with 10 bases in the middle. The CDR3 totals 15 residues.

V and J are TRBV7-9 and TRBJ1-1; the D gene is possibly TRBD1 (5 bases). Trimming took 7 bases from V and 4 from J, leaving 22 bases between them. This CDR3 contains 16 residues. CDR1 is SEHNR, CDR2 FQNEAQ, per germline (reference sequence). The CDR3 nucleotides read TGTGCCAGCAACCTGGGGGACCCCCGGGCAGTCACTGAAGCTTTCTTT. Translating gives CASNLGDPRAVTEAFF.

This chain uses TRBV7-6 with TRBJ2-3; D is perhaps TRBD1 (5 bases). Deletions cut 1 base from V and 0 bases from J, with 8 bases between. This CDR3 has 15 amino acids. Per germline, CDR1 SGHVS and CDR2 FNYEAQ. CDR3 nucleotides: TGTGCCAGCAGCTTAGGACAGCCAAGCACAGATACGCAGTATTTT. Translating it yields CASSLGQPSTDTQYF.

J is TRBJ2-1 and V is TRBV25-1; D is possibly TRBD1 (6 bases). The V end was cut by 7 bases, the J end by 7 bases, with 14 bases between. This CDR3 spans 13 amino acids. Germline V gives CDR1 MGHDK, CDR2 SYGVNS. This CDR3 is CASMGTGPNEQFF. The CDR3 nucleotides are TGTGCCAGCATGGGCACAGGGCCGAATGAGCAGTTCTTC. The whole variable domain, remainder taken from reference TRBV25-1 and TRBJ2-1, is EADIYQTPRYLVIGTGKKITLECSQTMGHDKMYWYQQDPGMELHLIHYSYGVNSTEKGDLSSESTVSRIRTEHFPLTLESARPSHTSQYLCASMGTGPNEQFFGPGTRLTVL.

This clone was detected only once. The chain is built from TRBV27 and TRBJ2-7, with D possibly matching TRBD2 (6 bases). The germline V and J ends were trimmed by 4 bases and 3 bases, with 13 bases remaining between them. Germline CDR1 reads MNHEY; CDR2 reads SMNVEV (reference sequence). This CDR3 contains 14 residues. The CDR3 sequence: CASSSVGSLYEQYF. The CDR3 nucleotides read TGTGCCAGCAGTTCGGTCGGGAGTCTCTACGAGCAGTACTTC.

This chain joins TRBV28 and TRBJ2-1, with a weak D call TRBD1 (6 bases). The CDR3 is 15 amino acids. Trimming took 1 base from V and 8 from J, leaving 15 bases between them. Germline V gene sequence: CDR1 MDHEN, CDR2 SYDVKM. The CDR3 DNA is TGTGCCAGCAGTTTATCCAGGGGATGGGAAGATGAGCAGTTCTTC. Translated, it gives CASSLSRGWEDEQFF.

This clone came up once. The chain uses TRBV9 and TRBJ1-2, with unresolved D. CDR3 length: 12 amino acids. Germline V CDR1 and CDR2: SGDLS, YYNGEE. V lost 0 bases, J lost 6 bases, and 6 bases lay in between. CDR3 nucleotide sequence: TGTGCCAGCAGCGTAGCTACGAATGGCTACACCTTC. Its translation: CASSVATNGYTF.

In its sample, this clone was seen a few times. The chain employs TRBV11-2 and TRBJ2-7; D may correspond to TRBD1 or TRBD2 (5 bases each). The ends were cut back, 1 base at V and 0 bases at J, with 7 bases in the middle. CDR3 length: 14 amino acids. Germline V lookup: CDR1 SGHAT, CDR2 FQNNGV. The CDR3 region is CASSLGGSSYEQYF. The CDR3 DNA sequence: TGTGCCAGCAGCTTAGGGGGGAGCTCCTACGAGCAGTACTTC.

The chain is built from TRBV27 and TRBJ2-7, with 8 bases that match TRBD1. The CDR3 sequence is 14 residues long. V shed 4 bases, J shed 9 bases, and the junction held 11 bases outside the gene matches. Germline lookup yields CDR1 MNHEY and CDR2 SMNVEV (reference sequence). The CDR3 region is CASSSGQGGAAQYF. Written as DNA, the CDR3 is TGTGCCAGCAGTTCCGGACAGGGCGGAGCGGCGCAGTACTTC.

The gene calls are TRBV5-1 and TRBJ1-3; no clear D gene. This CDR3 region has 15 residues. The germline V gene encodes CDR1 SGHRS and CDR2 YFSETQ. Trimming left V 4 bases short and J 0 bases short, with 11 bases between. This CDR3 is CASSASWSSGNTIYF. The CDR3 DNA reads as TGCGCCAGCAGCGCGTCGTGGAGCTCTGGAAACACCATATATTTT.

This rearrangement joins TRBV4-2 to TRBJ2-1; TRBD2 aligns across 10 bases. V lost 5 bases to trimming and J lost 8 bases; unmatched junction nucleotides: 9. This CDR3 contains 15 residues. CDR1 and CDR2 from the germline V gene are LGHNA and YNFKEQ. CDR3 sequence reads: CASSSHTSGNYEQFF. The CDR3 DNA reads as TGTGCCAGCAGCTCCCACACTAGCGGGAACTATGAGCAGTTCTTC.

As to this clone: One end of the junction is discordant with germline, which a read error may explain. The V call is TRBV14, the J call TRBJ2-5; TRBD2 matches at 13 bases. The V gene's germline CDR1 is SGHDN and CDR2 FVKESK. The CDR3 loop spans 14 amino acids. CDR3 bases: TGTGCCGGCAGTCGGACTAGCGGGAGTGAGACCCAGTACTTC. It encodes CAGSRTSGSETQYF.

As for this clone: The sample has other DNA sequences that encode this CDR3 too. This sequence joins TRBV14 and TRBJ1-1, with D perhaps matching TRBD1 (5 bases). Looked up from germline, CDR1 is SGHDN and CDR2 is FVKESK. V was shortened by 1 base and J by 4 bases, with 10 bases between the two germline ends. The CDR3 contains 14 residues. The CDR3 DNA reads as TGTGCCAGCAGCCAAGTTCGGGGGGGCACTGAAGCTTTCTTT. Protein sequence: CASSQVRGGTEAFF. The whole variable domain, remainder taken from reference TRBV14 and TRBJ1-1, is EAGVTQFPSHSVIEKGQTVTLRCDPISGHDNLYWYRRVMGKEIKFLLHFVKESKQDESGMPNNRFLAERTGGTYSTLKVQPAELEDSGVYFCASSQVRGGTEAFFGQGTRLTVV.

The rearrangement joins TRBV9 to TRBJ1-2, with 9 bases lining up with TRBD1. Germline trimming cut 4 bases from V and 3 bases from J; bases unmatched to any gene: 7. The CDR3 is 15 residues long. CDR1 is SGDLS and CDR2 is YYNGEE in the germline V gene. The chain's CDR3 is CASSFRDREDYGYTF. In nucleotides, the CDR3 is TGTGCCAGCAGCTTCCGGGACAGGGAGGACTATGGCTACACCTTC.

CDR3 bases: TGTGCCAGCGGGGGTCCAGGGAACACTGAAGCTTTCTTT. Translation: CASGGPGNTEAFF. The chain combines TRBV6-5 with TRBJ1-1, with D possibly matching TRBD1 (5 bases). V was clipped by 8 bases and J by 1 base, with 11 bases between them. Germline loops: CDR1 MNHEY, CDR2 SVGAGI. The CDR3 has 13 amino acids.

The chain combines TRBV10-3 with TRBJ1-1, with D perhaps TRBD1 (5 bases). Trimming removed 0 bases from V and 8 bases from J, with 13 bases in between. This CDR3 contains 14 residues. Looked up from germline, CDR1 is ENHRY and CDR2 is SYGVKD. DNA for the CDR3: TGTGCCATCAGTGAGTCTGGGGAAAGGGGAGAAGCTTTCTTT. It specifies CAISESGERGEAFF.

This clone was observed a single time. The chain employs TRBV5-1 and TRBJ2-4, with D possibly TRBD2 on 5 matching bases. Germline V CDR1 and CDR2: SGHRS, YFSETQ. There are 18 residues in the CDR3. Between the trimmed V and J ends, which lost 3 bases and 7 bases, there was a span of 26 bases. The CDR3 bases are TGCGCCAGCAGCTGGCCTGCGGACTCTTATGTGAACGGGAACATTCAGTACTTC. This gives the protein CASSWPADSYVNGNIQYF.

A word on this clone: This specimen includes other DNA sequences encoding the same CDR3. V and J are TRBV28 and TRBJ1-2, with D unresolved. The CDR3 has 13 amino acids. Trimming pared 3 bases from V and 7 bases from J, leaving 12 bases between. Germline CDR1 and CDR2: MDHEN and SYDVKM. The chain's CDR3 is CASSLEGLRGYTF. In nucleotides, the CDR3 is TGTGCCAGCAGTTTGGAGGGCTTGCGTGGCTACACCTTC.

The J gene is TRBJ2-3, the V gene TRBV2, with a weak D call TRBD2 (5 bases). Trimming took off 2 bases at V and 10 bases at J, with 13 bases between the two ends. The CDR3 has 13 residues. CDR1 and CDR2 from the germline V gene are SNHLY and FYNNEI. The CDR3 nucleotides are TGTGCCAGCAGTGAAACCGGGAATAATCCGCAGTATTTT. Amino acid sequence: CASSETGNNPQYF.

This chain joins TRBV11-2 and TRBJ2-5; TRBD1 might be the D (7 bases). The germline V and J ends were trimmed by 1 base and 6 bases, with 12 bases remaining between them. Germline V gives CDR1 SGHAT, CDR2 FQNNGV. This CDR3 comprises 14 residues. CDR3 coding DNA: TGTGCCAGCAGCTTAGGGCAGGGGGGACAGACCCAGTACTTC. This sequence encodes CASSLGQGGQTQYF.

The genes are TRBV6-5 and TRBJ2-1; D ambiguous. The CDR3 is 11 amino acids. Trimming removed 11 bases at V and 9 bases at J, with 14 bases between. CDR1 is MNHEY, CDR2 SVGAGI, per germline. CDR3 amino acids: CAASMKGEQFF. The CDR3 DNA follows: TGTGCCGCATCTATGAAGGGTGAGCAGTTCTTC.